This TCR beta chain stems from a study of blood T cell repertoires in COVID-19 (dated by TCRdb to about 2020). Describing the broader study: Collaborator samples came from the United States, Italy and Spain and covered acute and convalescent phases of COVID-19. Where HLA class I and class II types were available, the types were taken from metadata supplied by the sample provider, not from assay-based typing. The material from the prospective study consisted of cDNA or gDNA derived from T cells, B-cell-depleted T cells, or PBMCs. A de-identified subject ID, COVID-19 status, age in years and sex were almost always included in the sample metadata. The samples were drawn from the first 160 participants of the ongoing ImmuneRACE study and from 1,254 subjects provided by 6 global collaborators. Deeply sampled blood TCRbeta repertoires from subjects exposed to, actively infected with, or recovered from COVID-19 were included in the dataset. The repertoires were made available in a free public database intended to serve as a resource for research on the immune response to SARS-CoV-2.

TCRbeta CDR3 regions were amplified from genomic DNA using the immunoSEQ Assay, a bias-controlled multiplex PCR. In the authors' own workflow: Within the assay, amplification of reference gene primers was used to estimate how many nucleated cells each sample contained. To quantify the absolute abundance of each unique TCRbeta CDR3 rearrangement, sequence reads were collapsed and filtered. For each sample, productive Simpson clonality was calculated as the square root of Simpson's diversity index across productive rearrangements. TCRdb took this table from immuneACCESS and kept in-frame rearrangements with V and J called. Such tables lack part of the clones; where checked against another copy, unresolved V genes explain under half of the gap, and the rest is unexplained. V and J calls and clone size come straight from that table; D and trimming were deduced from the DNA. This sample is represented by fewer than 250,000 clones; more than 85% of them were singletons. The top ten hold around 0.7% of the sample.

Collaborating institutions collected whole blood in K2EDTA tubes following their own protocols. Collaborator samples were shipped for TCRbeta analysis as frozen whole blood, isolated PBMCs, or DNA extracted from either sample type. Overall results and qualifications from the work: The amount of clinical and demographic metadata varied by source and participant and was provided uncurated.

The germline V end is reduced by 6 bases and the J end by 4 bases; junction bases left unmatched: 11. From its cysteine to its phenylalanine, the CDR3 spans 16 amino acids. The CDR3 DNA has 48 bases and is translated from base 1. CDR1 MNHEY and CDR2 SMNVEV are derived from the germline V gene (reference sequence). Regarding this clone: Its target antigen remains unknown. No base qualities exist here, and no much larger clone lies one base off it.

This receptor was identified in a middle-aged man with acute or convalescent COVID-19. This chain joins TRBV27 to TRBJ2-3, with 9 central nucleotides matching TRBD2. The sequencing sample was made of peripheral blood. The CDR3 reads as follows: CASRGWREGWSDTQYF. The DNA reads TGTGCCAGCAGGGGGTGGCGGGAGGGCTGGTCAGATACGCAGTATTTT.